This T cell receptor (beta chain) was sequenced during a study of T cells after yellow fever vaccination (dated 2019 in TCRdb). General notes on the study: The SMART-Seq v4 Ultra Low Input RNA kit was used to prepare libraries from fractions with low cell numbers. To follow T-cell clones before and after both primary and booster YFV17D yellow fever vaccination, bulk TCR alpha and beta repertoires underwent longitudinal sequencing. Two healthy male donors, one aged 18 to 30 and one aged 30 to 40 years, were included in the cohort. Bulk PBMC replicates and cell subsets were isolated from blood drawn at multiple timepoints before and after both primary and secondary immunization. What the research found in general, with its limitations: The secondary T-cell response was found to be weaker but faster than the primary response, with a peak reached on day 5 rather than on day 15. The study included only two donors, which limits how far the findings can be generalized. After the booster, most clones that had expanded after primary vaccination were detected again (over 95% of CD4 and around 88% of CD8), suggesting broad maintenance of memory. Because abundant contaminating clonotypes from the bulk population could be contained in FACS-sorted repertoires, computational filtering was required. A small share of clonotypes occurred in both CD4 and CD8 compartments, likely arising from convergent recombination.

TCR cDNA was made using 5'RACE template switching, a step that added a universal primer site and unique molecular identifiers. Priming of cDNA synthesis was performed from both the TCR alpha and TCR beta constant segments. Library amplification involved two PCR steps, and the second step added sample barcodes and sequencing adapters. Libraries were sequenced on Illumina HiSeq 2500 (2x100 bp) or NovaSeq (2x150 bp). Concerning the study's data processing: MIGEC was used to demultiplex reads and collapse the reads into UMI consensus sequences, and MiXCR was used for V(D)J alignment. Using edgeR on replicate PBMC samples, clonotypes were called vaccine-responding if FDR was below 0.01 and the log2 fold change was above 5 up to day 15. CD4 or CD8 identity was assigned to each bulk clonotype according to whether the clonotype was present at higher abundance in the sequenced CD4 repertoire or the sequenced CD8 repertoire. TCRdb passed the public sequencing reads through fastp at Q25 and MiXCR, retaining productive beta sequences. Rows with a matching CDR3 protein are joined into one entry that keeps the most common DNA and genes. TCRdb's processing, not the authors', yielded these V and J calls. This sample has 350,000 or so distinct CDR3 sequences in its table, and around 8.1% of those were observed once. Clones ranked in the top ten supply approximately 15% of the sample.

The treatment or condition label, read with the paper, signifies: live attenuated yellow fever vaccine strain. At every blood-draw timepoint, two biological replicates of bulk PBMCs were collected. A standard Ficoll-Paque protocol was used to isolate PBMCs from peripheral blood. RNA was extracted with TriZol from bulk PBMCs, CD4 and CD8 fractions, and dextramer-positive and dextramer-negative fractions. To note about this clonotype: Its antigen is not yet known. Base qualities are not recorded, but no much larger clone differs from it by a single base.

Taken from cysteine to phenylalanine, the CDR3 has 16 residues. Only the CDR3 part of the read is kept: 48 bases, read in frame from the first base. Germline trimming: 4 bases from V, 3 bases from J; junction bases outside gene matches: 11. Via the germline V gene, CDR1 is SGHRS and CDR2 YFSETQ. Sequencing was performed on PBMCs, taken roughly 46 days after the first yellow fever vaccination. This TCR was sampled from a young man who received the YFV17D yellow fever vaccine. The V and J genes are TRBV5-1 and TRBJ2-5, with 8 junctional bases fitting TRBD2. The nucleotide sequence is given as TGCGCCAGCAGCACCCCGGTCGGAGCGGGGGAAGAGACCCAGTACTTC. Its amino acids are CASSTPVGAGEETQYF.